Sequencing of this TCR beta chain was carried out in a study of long-term antiretroviral therapy in people with HIV. Study details: The 2015 immediate-ART recommendation came about a decade after the earliest samples.

Each sample contained roughly 0.85-11 million cryopreserved PBMC, thawed before DNA extraction. CDR1 is SGHTA, CDR2 FQGNSA, per germline. The ends lost 3 bases at V and 3 bases at J; junction bases unmatched: 2. This CDR3 is built from 15 residues. Study findings and constraints: For ART adherence, viral resistance and therapy changes, no data were available.

This clone was detected only a few times. Its cognate antigen is unknown. Survey level was the resolution at which the v3.0 immunoSEQ assay ran. Measured with immunoSEQ multiplex PCR; TCRdb has only the in-frame clones, and not every one. The sample lists about 33,000 clones, roughly 96% occurring once. This clonotype originated in a man in his thirties or forties with HIV. The sample here was unsorted PBMCs, taken approximately 6.6 years after starting antiretroviral therapy. The chain combines TRBV7-2 with TRBJ1-4; TRBD1 aligns across 9 bases. The CDR3 loop reads CASSFNRGPNEKLFF. The CDR3 DNA reads as TGTGCCAGCAGCTTTAACAGGGGGCCTAATGAAAAACTGTTTTTT.